Reported below is one T cell receptor beta chain. This CDR3 contains 13 residues. The data were taken from a study of blood T cell repertoires in COVID-19. Clones were sequenced by immunoSEQ multiplex PCR, and TCRdb holds only the in-frame ones, with some missing. This sample has 380,000 or so clones; around 88% occur once, and the top ten carry about 7.1%. Sequencing used peripheral blood. The sequence came from a woman aged 60-75 years with COVID-19, enrolled during active disease. The chain is built from TRBV21-1 and TRBJ1-2; TRBD1, the table's D call, was not compared with the DNA. TRBV21-1 is a pseudogene locus. The chain's CDR3 is CASSKGTGCGYTF. For the CDR3, the DNA is TGTGCCAGCAGCAAAGGGACAGGATGCGGCTACACCTTC.